Sequencing of this T cell receptor beta chain was carried out in a study of cytomegalovirus exposure and HLA in healthy donors. The PCR was carried out with 60 Vbeta primers and 13 Jbeta primers. Assay used: immunoSEQ multiplex PCR; TCRdb lists only in-frame clones, some missing. The repertoire table contains about 190,000 clones. CDR1 is MNHNS, CDR2 SASEGT, per germline. This CDR3 is built from 13 residues. V was shortened by 2 bases and J by 0 bases, with 5 bases between the two germline ends. Study-level results: Within the data, a cluster of highly shared sequence variants was likely a sequencing artifact. The later analysis indicated that the majority of CMV-associated TCR beta chains appeared HLA-restricted.

Turning to this clone: As yet, its antigen is unknown.

This chain uses TRBV6-1 with TRBJ2-7; D call uncertain. Sequencing was performed on PBMCs. The sequence was collected from a woman aged 25 to 39 in good health and CMV-seropositive. CDR3 region: CASSESSSYEQYF. The CDR3, as DNA: TGTGCCAGCAGTGAATCCAGCTCCTACGAGCAGTACTTC.